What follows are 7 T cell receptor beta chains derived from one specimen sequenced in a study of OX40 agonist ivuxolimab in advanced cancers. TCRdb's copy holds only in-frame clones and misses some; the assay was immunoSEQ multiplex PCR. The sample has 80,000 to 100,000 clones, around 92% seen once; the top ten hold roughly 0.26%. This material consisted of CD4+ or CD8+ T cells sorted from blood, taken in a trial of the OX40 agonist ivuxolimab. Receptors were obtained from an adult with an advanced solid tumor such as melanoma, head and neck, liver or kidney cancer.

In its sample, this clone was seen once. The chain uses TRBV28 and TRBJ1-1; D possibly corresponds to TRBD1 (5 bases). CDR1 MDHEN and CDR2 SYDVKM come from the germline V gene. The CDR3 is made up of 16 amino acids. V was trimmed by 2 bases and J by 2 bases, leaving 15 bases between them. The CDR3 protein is CASSLPSWQGNTEAFF. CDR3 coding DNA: TGTGCCAGCAGTTTACCCTCATGGCAGGGCAACACTGAAGCTTTCTTT. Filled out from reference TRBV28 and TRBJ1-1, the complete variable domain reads DVKVTQSSRYLVKRTGEKVFLECVQDMDHENMFWYRQDPGLGLRLIYFSYDVKMKEKGDIPEGYSVSREKKERFSLILESASTNQTSMYLCASSLPSWQGNTEAFFGQGTRLTVV.

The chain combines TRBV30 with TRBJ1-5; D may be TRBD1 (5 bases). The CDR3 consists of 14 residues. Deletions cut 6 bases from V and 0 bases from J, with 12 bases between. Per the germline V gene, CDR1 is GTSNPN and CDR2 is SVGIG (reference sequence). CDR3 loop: CACLGRNSNQPQHF. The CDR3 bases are TGTGCCTGTCTGGGGCGCAATAGCAATCAGCCCCAGCATTTT.

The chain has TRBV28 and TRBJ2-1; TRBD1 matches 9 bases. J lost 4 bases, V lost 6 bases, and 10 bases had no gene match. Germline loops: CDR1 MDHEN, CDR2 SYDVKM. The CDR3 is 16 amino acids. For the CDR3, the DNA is TGTGCCAGCAGCAGAACAGGGGGCGGGTTTTACAATGAGCAGTTCTTC. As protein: CASSRTGGGFYNEQFF.

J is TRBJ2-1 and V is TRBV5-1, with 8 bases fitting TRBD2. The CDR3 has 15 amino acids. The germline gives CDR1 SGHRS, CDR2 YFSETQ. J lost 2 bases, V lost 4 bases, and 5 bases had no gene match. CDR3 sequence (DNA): TGCGCCAGCAGCCTCAGCGGGGGCCCCTACAATGAGCAGTTCTTC. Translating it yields CASSLSGGPYNEQFF.

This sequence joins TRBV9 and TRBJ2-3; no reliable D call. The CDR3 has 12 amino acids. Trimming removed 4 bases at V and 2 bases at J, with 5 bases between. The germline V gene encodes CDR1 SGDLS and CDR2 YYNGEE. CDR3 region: CASSLLTDTQYF. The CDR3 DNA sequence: TGTGCCAGCAGCTTACTCACAGATACGCAGTATTTT.

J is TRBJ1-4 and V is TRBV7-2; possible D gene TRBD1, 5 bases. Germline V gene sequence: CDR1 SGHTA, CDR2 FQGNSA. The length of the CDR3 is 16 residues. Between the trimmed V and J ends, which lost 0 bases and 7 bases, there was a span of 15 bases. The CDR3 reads CASSLALPGAGEKLFF. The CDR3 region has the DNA TGTGCCAGCAGCTTAGCGCTACCCGGGGCCGGTGAAAAACTGTTTTTT.

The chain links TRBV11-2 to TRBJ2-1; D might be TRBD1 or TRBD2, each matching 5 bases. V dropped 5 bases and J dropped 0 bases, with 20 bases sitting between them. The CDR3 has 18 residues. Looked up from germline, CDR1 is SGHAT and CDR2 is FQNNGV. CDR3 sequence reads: CASSHLGDGYGSYNEQFF. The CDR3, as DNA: TGTGCCAGCAGCCATTTAGGGGACGGGTATGGCTCCTACAATGAGCAGTTCTTC. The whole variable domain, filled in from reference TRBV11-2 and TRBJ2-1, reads EAGVAQSPRYKIIEKRQSVAFWCNPISGHATLYWYQQILGQGPKLLIQFQNNGVVDDSQLPKDRFSAERLKGVDSTLKIQPAKLEDSAVYLCASSHLGDGYGSYNEQFFGPGTRLTVL.